Each of the 19 T cell receptor beta chains below was sequenced from the same sample in a study of cytomegalovirus exposure and HLA in healthy donors. PCR involved 60 Vbeta and 13 Jbeta primers. Only in-frame clones appear in the TCRdb table, and some are missing; sequencing was by immunoSEQ multiplex PCR. The repertoire includes 200,000 to 250,000 clones, 65% to 80% of them detected once, and 1.7% sits in the top ten. Source material: PBMCs. Every receptor here comes from a man between 50 and 59 years old in good health and CMV-seronegative.

This clone was counted between two and nine times. V usage is TRBV18 and J usage is TRBJ2-1; the D gene is possibly TRBD1 (5 bases). Germline V CDR1 and CDR2: KGHSH, LQKENI. With 2 bases removed from V and 3 bases from J, the gap between germline ends came to 8 bases. The CDR3 is 14 amino acids. In DNA form, the CDR3 reads TGTGCCAGCTCACCAGTGGACAACTACAATGAGCAGTTCTTC. This gives the protein CASSPVDNYNEQFF.

V usage is TRBV5-1 and J usage is TRBJ1-1, with D perhaps matching TRBD1 (6 bases). Trimming took off 2 bases at V and 5 bases at J, with 13 bases between the two ends. This CDR3 spans 14 amino acids. CDR1 and CDR2 (germline): SGHRS, YFSETQ. CDR3 in DNA: TGCGCCAGCAGCTTCACAGGGTCCGGGACTGAAGCTTTCTTT. Its translation: CASSFTGSGTEAFF.

In this sample, this clone turned up once. This chain links TRBV6-1 with TRBJ1-2; D uncertain. The CDR3 is 13 residues long. V shed 2 bases and J shed 5 bases, with 9 bases lying between them. Germline lookup yields CDR1 MNHNS and CDR2 SASEGT. The CDR3: CASSENSPYGYTF. CDR3 in DNA: TGTGCCAGCAGTGAAAACAGTCCTTATGGCTACACCTTC.

The J gene is TRBJ1-5, the V gene TRBV7-8; a possible D gene is TRBD1 (6 bases). There are 16 residues in the CDR3. CDR1 is SGHVS and CDR2 is FQNEAQ in the germline V gene. Trimming stripped 4 bases from V and 2 bases from J, with 15 bases between. The CDR3 loop is CASSYGAYRGNQPQHF. The CDR3 DNA sequence: TGTGCCAGCAGCTACGGGGCTTACAGGGGCAATCAGCCCCAGCATTTT.

J is TRBJ2-7 and V is TRBV30; the D is unclear. Germline lookup yields CDR1 GTSNPN and CDR2 SVGIG (reference sequence). The V gene lost 2 bases and the J gene lost 3 bases, with 8 bases spanning the gap. CDR3 length: 12 amino acids. The CDR3 loop reads CAWSSTGYEQYF. The CDR3 bases are TGTGCCTGGAGTAGCACGGGCTACGAGCAGTACTTC.

This clone appeared a few times. CDR3 sequence: CASRRGEGNTEAFF. The DNA for the CDR3 is TGTGCCAGCAGGCGGGGGGAGGGGAACACTGAAGCTTTCTTT. The J gene is TRBJ1-1, the V gene TRBV2; possibly TRBD1 for D (5 bases). V was clipped by 6 bases and J by 1 base, with 12 bases between them. CDR1 is SNHLY, CDR2 FYNNEI, per germline. This CDR3 has 14 amino acids.

CDR3 nucleotide sequence: TGTGCCCAACGGGTAGATATAAGGGGTGAGCAGTTCTTC. Amino acids: CAQRVDIRGEQFF. The chain couples TRBV30 to TRBJ2-1; TRBD1 is a possible D gene (5 bases). Germline CDR1 reads GTSNPN; CDR2 reads SVGIG (reference sequence). CDR3 size: 13 residues. Between the trimmed V and J ends, which lost 8 bases and 9 bases, there was a span of 20 bases.

The gene calls are TRBV9 and TRBJ2-3, with a weak D call TRBD2 (5 bases). Germline V gene data show CDR1 as SGDLS and CDR2 as YYNGEE. With 4 bases removed from V and 0 bases from J, the gap between germline ends came to 15 bases. CDR3 length: 16 residues. CDR3: CASSRSGGSSTDTQYF. As DNA, the CDR3 is TGTGCCAGCAGCCGGTCGGGTGGGAGTAGCACAGATACGCAGTATTTT.

The chain couples TRBV5-1 to TRBJ2-5; TRBD2 matches at 11 bases. This CDR3 has 13 amino acids. Trimming at V came to 5 bases and at J to 7 bases, leaving 4 bases not matched to a gene. The V gene's germline CDR1 is SGHRS and CDR2 YFSETQ. CDR3 sequence reads: CASSFGTSGTQYF. Written as DNA, the CDR3 is TGCGCCAGCAGTTTCGGGACTAGCGGGACCCAGTACTTC.

V gene TRBV19 combines with J gene TRBJ2-3, with TRBD2 identical over 11 bases. The CDR3 runs 16 residues. The germline V gene encodes CDR1 LNHDA and CDR2 SQIVND (reference sequence). V dropped 9 bases and J dropped 6; count of bases not matched to a gene: 14. DNA for the CDR3: TGTGCCAGCCAACCAGTACTAGCGGGAGAGGGGGATACGCAGTATTTT. Translated, it gives CASQPVLAGEGDTQYF.

The chain employs TRBV5-5 and TRBJ1-2; TRBD1 aligns across 7 bases. The CDR3 spans 14 residues. J was trimmed by 6 bases and V by 0 bases; bases with no gene match: 5. Germline CDR1 is SGHKS and CDR2 is YYEKEE (reference sequence). CDR3: CASSLDRGSDGYTF. The CDR3, as DNA: TGTGCCAGCAGCTTGGACAGGGGATCGGATGGCTACACCTTC.

This rearrangement joins TRBV7-3 to TRBJ1-2; 8 nucleotides align to TRBD1. The CDR3 extends over 15 amino acids. In germline, CDR1 is SGHTA, CDR2 FQGTGA. With 5 bases clipped from V and 4 bases from J, the junction kept 9 bases outside the gene matches. The CDR3 bases are TGTGCCAGCAGCACCCAGGGACAGGCAGCCTATGGCTACACCTTC. Protein sequence: CASSTQGQAAYGYTF.

The CDR3 sequence: CASRGQASPLHF. The CDR3 coding sequence is TGTGCCAGCAGGGGACAGGCCTCACCCCTCCACTTT. The rearrangement uses TRBV25-1 and TRBJ1-6; TRBD1 agrees at 8 bases. Germline lookup yields CDR1 MGHDK and CDR2 SYGVNS. This CDR3 comprises 12 residues. V was clipped by 6 bases and J by 10 bases; unmatched bases: 2.

The genes are TRBV5-8 and TRBJ2-7; D is perhaps TRBD1 (5 bases). Germline V gene sequence: CDR1 SGHTS, CDR2 YDEGEE. Trimming stripped 4 bases from V and 2 bases from J, with 16 bases between. The CDR3 extends over 15 amino acids. The CDR3 spells CASSVHRPSAYEQYF. CDR3 bases: TGTGCCAGCAGCGTGCACAGGCCATCGGCCTACGAGCAGTACTTC.

The J gene is TRBJ2-5, the V gene TRBV6-5; D is perhaps TRBD1 (5 bases). Judging by the DNA end, TRBJ2-7 fits better; the J call may be wrong. This CDR3 contains 15 residues. Germline V gene sequence: CDR1 MNHEY, CDR2 SVGAGI. CDR3 loop: CASSYELGVLTEQYF. As DNA, the CDR3 is TGTGCCAGCAGTTATGAGTTAGGGGTCCTCACCGAGCAGTACTTC.

This clone was found once. The chain uses TRBV7-9 and TRBJ2-1; 7 bases line up with TRBD2. The J segment lost 6 bases and the V segment lost 5 bases, leaving 7 bases of the junction unmatched. The length of the CDR3 is 14 residues. Germline CDR1 SEHNR, CDR2 FQNEAQ (reference sequence). CDR3 protein: CASSLRLAGNEQFF. CDR3 in DNA: TGTGCCAGCAGCCTCCGACTAGCAGGCAATGAGCAGTTCTTC. The complete variable domain, with remaining parts taken from reference TRBV7-9 and TRBJ2-1, reads DTGVSQNPRHKITKRGQNVTFRCDPISEHNRLYWYRQTLGQGPEFLTYFQNEAQLEKSRLLSDRFSAERPKGSFSTLEIQRTEQGDSAMYLCASSLRLAGNEQFFGPGTRLTVL.

This clone has only a few counts. The chain employs TRBV18 and TRBJ1-2, with TRBD1 matching 7 bases. Trimming at V came to 5 bases and at J to 0 bases, leaving 6 bases not matched to a gene. The germline CDR1 and CDR2 sequences are KGHSH and LQKENI. The CDR3 consists of 15 residues. This CDR3 is CASSKDRRSNYGYTF. As DNA, the CDR3 is TGTGCCAGCTCAAAGGACAGGCGTTCTAACTATGGCTACACCTTC.

This clone was picked up one time. This chain joins TRBV10-3 and TRBJ2-3; 9 bases agree with TRBD2. The ends lost 8 bases at V and 6 bases at J; junction bases unmatched: 6. The CDR3 is 13 amino acids. Germline V gene sequence: CDR1 ENHRY, CDR2 SYGVKD. The CDR3 here is CAIAVAGADTQYF. CDR3 sequence (DNA): TGTGCCATCGCCGTAGCGGGAGCGGATACGCAGTATTTT.

The chain joins TRBV7-9 to TRBJ2-7; a possible D gene is TRBD2 (5 bases). This CDR3 is 13 amino acids long. The V gene's germline CDR1 is SEHNR and CDR2 FQNEAQ (reference sequence). V was pared by 5 bases and J by 3 bases, with 11 bases between. The CDR3 DNA sequence: TGTGCCAGCAGCCCTCGGACTTACTACGAGCAGTACTTC. As protein: CASSPRTYYEQYF.